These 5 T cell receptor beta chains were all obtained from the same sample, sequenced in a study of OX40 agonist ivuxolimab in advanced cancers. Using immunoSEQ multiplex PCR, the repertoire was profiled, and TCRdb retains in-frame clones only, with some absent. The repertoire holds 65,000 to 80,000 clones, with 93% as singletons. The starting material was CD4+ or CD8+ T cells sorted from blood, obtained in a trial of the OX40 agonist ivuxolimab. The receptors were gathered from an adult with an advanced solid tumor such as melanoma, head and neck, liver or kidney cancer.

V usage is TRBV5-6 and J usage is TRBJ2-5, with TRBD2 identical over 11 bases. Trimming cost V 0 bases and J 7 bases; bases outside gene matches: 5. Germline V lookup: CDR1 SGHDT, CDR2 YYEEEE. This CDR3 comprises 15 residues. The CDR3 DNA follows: TGTGCCAGCAGCTTGGGTAGCGGGGGGGCAGGGACCCAGTACTTC. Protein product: CASSLGSGGAGTQYF.

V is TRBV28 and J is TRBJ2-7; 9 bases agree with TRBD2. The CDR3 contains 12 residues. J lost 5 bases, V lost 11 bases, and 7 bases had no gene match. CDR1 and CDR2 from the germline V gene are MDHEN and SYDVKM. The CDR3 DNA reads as TGTGCCGCCCACGGCGGGGGGGACGAGCAGTACTTC. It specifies CAAHGGGDEQYF.

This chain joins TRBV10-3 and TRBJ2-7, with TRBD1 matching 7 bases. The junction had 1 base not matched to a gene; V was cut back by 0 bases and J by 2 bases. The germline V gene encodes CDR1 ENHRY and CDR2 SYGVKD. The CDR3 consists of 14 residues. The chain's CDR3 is CAISESDRAYEQYF. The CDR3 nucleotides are TGTGCCATCAGTGAGTCTGACAGGGCCTACGAGCAGTACTTC.

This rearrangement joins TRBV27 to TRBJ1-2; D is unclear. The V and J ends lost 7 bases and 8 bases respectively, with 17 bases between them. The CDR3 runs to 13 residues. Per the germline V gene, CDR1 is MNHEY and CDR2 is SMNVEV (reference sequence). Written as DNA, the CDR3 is TGTGCCAGCAAGGAGATTCGGGCGGGAGGCTACACCTTC. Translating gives CASKEIRAGGYTF.

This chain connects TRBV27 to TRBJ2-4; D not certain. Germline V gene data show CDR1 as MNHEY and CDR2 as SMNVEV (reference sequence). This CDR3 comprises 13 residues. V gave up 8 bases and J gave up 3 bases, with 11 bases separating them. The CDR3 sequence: CASSLGGKNIQYF. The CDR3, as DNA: TGTGCCAGCTCCCTTGGCGGCAAAAACATTCAGTACTTC.